The sequence of this T cell receptor (beta chain) was determined in a study of shared clonotypes between healthy human individuals. A remark on this clone: Its antigen remains unidentified.

Each sorted subset replicate got 200 ng genomic DNA, around 29,000 genomes. Clones were read by immunoSEQ multiplex PCR, and TCRdb kept only the in-frame ones, dropping some. The sample holds under 1,100,000 clones, 75% to 85% seen once. General observations from the study: Estimated richness values were generally larger in naive subsets than in memory subsets.

The specimen sequenced was memory CD4+ T cells from PBMCs. Subset: CD45RA-negative fraction. The receptor was derived from a man in his late teens or twenties in good health. Some clones in this sample may be carry-over from other donors' samples.

CDR3 DNA: TGTGCCATCAGTGAGTCCCAACGTATGAACACTGAAGCTTTCTTT. Encoded protein: CAISESQRMNTEAFF. V and J are TRBV10-3 and TRBJ1-1, with unresolved D. The V end lost 0 bases, the J end lost 0 bases, and 8 bases lay between the germline ends. Germline loops: CDR1 ENHRY, CDR2 SYGVKD. The CDR3 runs 15 residues.